These T cell receptor beta chains were read from a single sample in a study of blood T cells in healthy people across ages. TCRdb itself ran the 5' RACE reads through MiXCR, one entry per CDR3 protein. This table has around 800,000 distinct CDR3 sequences, about 46% appearing once. Material for sequencing was blood. These receptors all come from a man aged 80 or over in good health. The CDR3 runs from the conserved cysteine through the conserved F or W. D genes are given only for firm matches. Size is omitted from some rows. Given values are once, few, many or a class for expanded clones.

>many|TRBV5-1|TRBJ2-7|TRBD2
TGCGCCAGCAGCCGGAGCGGGAGGAACTCCTACGAGCAGTACTTC
CASSRSGRNSYEQYF
>few|TRBV28|TRBJ2-7|TRBD2
TGTGCCAGCAGTTTGGGGCTAGCGGGGAGCGAGCAGTACTTC
CASSLGLAGSEQYF
>NA|TRBV5-1|TRBJ2-5|TRBD2
TGCGCCAGCAGCTTGACTAGCGGGCATCAAGAGACCCAGTACTTC
CASSLTSGHQETQYF
>NA|TRBV20-1|TRBJ2-1|TRBD2
TGCAGTGCTAGAAAACAGAGCGGGGGCCAGTTCTTC
CSARKQSGGQFF
>few|TRBV27|TRBJ2-3|NA
TGTGCCAGCAGTTTCAGGATGGACGGCACAGATACGCAGTATTTT
CASSFRMDGTDTQYF
>few|TRBV20-1|TRBJ2-4|TRBD2
TGCAGTGCTAAGGGACTAGCTTTAGCCAAAAACATTCAGTACTTC
CSAKGLALAKNIQYF
>many|TRBV28|TRBJ2-7|NA
TGTGCCAGCAGTTTGGGGGACACCTACGAGCAGTACTTC
CASSLGDTYEQYF
>NA|TRBV29-1|TRBJ2-3|TRBD2
TGCAGCGTTGAAGAGCGCCAGACTAGCGGAAACACAGATACGCAGTATTTT
CSVEERQTSGNTDTQYF
>NA|TRBV20-1|TRBJ2-7|NA
TGCAGTGCTGGAGATGAGCCCTCCTACGAGCAGTACTTC
CSAGDEPSYEQYF
>NA|TRBV27|TRBJ2-7|NA
TGTGCCAGCAGTCCGGACTGGTTCTCCTACGAGCAGTACTTC
CASSPDWFSYEQYF
>few|TRBV12-3/TRBV12-4|TRBJ2-4|NA
TGTGCCAGCAGTTTAGGCCAGGGTCGTGAGCAGTACTTC
CASSLGQGREQYF
>NA|TRBV7-9|TRBJ1-6|TRBD1
TGTGCCAGCAGCTACCACGAAAAACAGGGGGTTGGTTCACCCCTCCACTTT
CASSYHEKQGVGSPLHF
>NA|TRBV28|TRBJ2-3|NA
TGTGCCAGCAGGGACCTAAGGGCTAGCGGCACAGATACGCAGTATTTT
CASRDLRASGTDTQYF
>NA|TRBV7-2|TRBJ2-5|TRBD2
TGTGCCAGCAGCCTCGAAGCGGGAGTTGGATACAATGAGCAGTACTTC
CASSLEAGVGYNEQYF
>NA|TRBV7-8|TRBJ1-5|NA
TGTGCCAGCAGCTTAGAGGGTCTTCAGCCCCAGCATTTT
CASSLEGLQPQHF
>NA|TRBV29-1|TRBJ1-1|NA
TGCAGCGTTTACACAGGACAGAACACTGAAGCTTTCTTT
CSVYTGQNTEAFF
>NA|TRBV20-1|TRBJ2-7|TRBD2
TGCGGTGCTACGACTAGCGGGGTGTACGAGCAGTACTTC
CGATTSGVYEQYF
>NA|TRBV6-5|TRBJ2-5|TRBD1
TGTGCCAGCAGTCCCCGCCAGGGGGTTGGGACCCAGTACTTC
CASSPRQGVGTQYF
>NA|TRBV27|TRBJ2-5|TRBD1
TGTGCCAGCAGCTACCACGACAGGGTAGGTGAGCAGTACTTC
CASSYHDRVGEQYF
>NA|TRBV9|TRBJ1-1|NA
TGTGCCAGCAGCGTAGATCTGGGCGGGGAGGCTTTCTTT
CASSVDLGGEAFF
>few|TRBV12-5|TRBJ1-1|NA
TGTGCTAGTGGGATAGGGGAAACTAACACTGAAGCTTTCTTT
CASGIGETNTEAFF
>many|TRBV28|TRBJ2-7|NA
TGTGCCAGCAGTTCGGACCTACCGCAGTACTTC
CASSSDLPQYF
>NA|TRBV24-1|TRBJ2-3|TRBD1
TGTGCCACCAGTGGTCTGGACAGGGTCAGCACAGATACGCAGTATTTT
CATSGLDRVSTDTQYF
>few|TRBV20-1|TRBJ2-1|NA
TGCAGTGCTAGACATTACTATGAGCAGTTCTTC
CSARHYYEQFF
>many|TRBV20-1|TRBJ2-1|TRBD2
TGCAGTGCTAGAGATATTACTAGCGGAGGGTTGAGTGAGCAGTTCTTC
CSARDITSGGLSEQFF
>many|TRBV15|TRBJ2-1|NA
TGTGCCACCAGCAGAAAAACCCAACAGGGTGGATGGGGACCAAACAATGAGCAGTTCTTC
CATSRKTQQGGWGPNNEQFF
>many|TRBV29-1|TRBJ1-5|TRBD1
TGCAGCGCCGCTACAGGGGGCGGTCAGCCCCAGCATTTT
CSAATGGGQPQHF
>NA|TRBV4-2|TRBJ1-6|TRBD1
TGTGCCAGCAGCCAAGATCGACAGGGTTTTAAAGGGTCACCCCTCCACTTT
CASSQDRQGFKGSPLHF
>NA|TRBV10-3|TRBJ2-7|NA
TGTGCCATCAGTGGCGCGGAAGACTACGAGCAGTACTTC
CAISGAEDYEQYF
>NA|TRBV5-1|TRBJ1-1|NA
TGCGCCAGCAGCCGAGGGGGTTTGAACACTGAAGCTTTCTTT
CASSRGGLNTEAFF
>few|TRBV12-3/TRBV12-4|TRBJ1-1|NA
TGTGCCAGCAGTTTCGGGCTTCCCGTGAACACTGAAGCTTTCTTT
CASSFGLPVNTEAFF